Each of the 3 T cell receptor beta chains below was sequenced from the same sample in a study of CD8+ T cells in alopecia areata. Extraction of RNA preceded its reverse transcription into cDNA, which served as the sequencing template. Assay used: immunoSEQ multiplex PCR; TCRdb lists only in-frame clones, some missing. The repertoire has 100,000 to 150,000 clones, about 57% of them found once; the top ten carry roughly 4.5%. The material was CD4+ T cells sorted from blood, obtained at week 0. These receptors originate from a human donor with alopecia areata.

On this clone: At one end, the junction sequence differs from germline, possibly due to a read error. The chain employs TRBV5-1 and TRBJ2-1, with a tentative D call TRBD1 (6 bases). The CDR3 loop spans 16 amino acids. CDR1 is SGHRS, CDR2 YFSETQ, per germline. CDR3 DNA: TGCGCCAGCACCTTGGGACCCAGGGGACCAAACAATGAGCAGTTCTTC. This encodes CASTLGPRGPNNEQFF.

The rearrangement links TRBV9 to TRBJ2-5, with unresolved D. Trimming cost V 3 bases and J 2 bases, with 8 bases left between them. The CDR3 is 13 residues long. Germline V lookup: CDR1 SGDLS, CDR2 YYNGEE. CDR3 in DNA: TGTGCCAGCAGCGCAGGTTTACAAGAGACCCAGTACTTC. Its translation: CASSAGLQETQYF.

J is TRBJ2-3 and V is TRBV2; D gene uncertain. CDR3 length: 15 amino acids. The germline gives CDR1 SNHLY, CDR2 FYNNEI. V was shortened by 2 bases and J by 2 bases, with 11 bases between the two germline ends. The CDR3 loop reads CASSEQFASTDTQYF. DNA of the CDR3: TGTGCCAGCAGTGAACAGTTCGCTTCCACAGATACGCAGTATTTT.